The 27 T cell receptor beta chains reported below all come from one sample, sequenced in a study of blood T cell repertoires in COVID-19. TCRdb keeps only in-frame clones here, not all; method: immunoSEQ multiplex PCR. The sample contains about half a million clones, more than 85% of which appear only once. The sample taken for sequencing was PBMCs or T cells enriched from blood (not recorded which). The origin of the receptors is a woman aged 55-69 years who had recovered from COVID-19.

The chain uses TRBV4-1 and TRBJ2-2; 7 bases align to TRBD2. The CDR3 has 16 amino acids. In germline, CDR1 is MGHRA, CDR2 YSYEKL. V lost 1 base, J lost 9 bases, and 11 bases stayed unmatched. The CDR3 coding sequence is TGCGCCAGCAGCCAAGGGGAAGGACTAGGGTCCCGGGAGCTGTTTTTT. Its translation: CASSQGEGLGSRELFF.

This rearrangement joins TRBV20-1 to TRBJ1-1, with D unresolved. Trimming pared 3 bases from V and 0 bases from J, leaving 14 bases between. The CDR3 totals 15 residues. Germline values: CDR1 DFQATT, CDR2 SNEGSKA (reference sequence). CDR3 sequence (DNA): TGCAGTGCTAGTCCGGGGTCTCTTATGAACACTGAAGCTTTCTTT. Its protein product is CSASPGSLMNTEAFF.

This chain links TRBV6-5 with TRBJ2-2, with TRBD1 identical over 8 bases. The CDR3 spans 15 residues. Unmatched junction bases numbered 7, after V lost 4 bases and J lost 6 bases. CDR1 is MNHEY and CDR2 is SVGAGI in the germline V gene. As DNA, the CDR3 is TGTGCCAGCAGTTTGAGGACAGGGAGGCCCGGGGAGCTGTTTTTT. Amino acids: CASSLRTGRPGELFF.

J is TRBJ2-1 and V is TRBV2; tentatively, D is TRBD1 (5 bases). This CDR3 is built from 14 residues. The ends were cut back, 8 bases at V and 4 bases at J, with 15 bases in the middle. Germline V gives CDR1 SNHLY, CDR2 FYNNEI. This CDR3 reads CASSLQGKYNEQFF. Here the CDR3 DNA reads TGTGCCAGCTCTCTGCAGGGCAAATACAATGAGCAGTTCTTC.

The rearrangement uses TRBV5-5 and TRBJ2-7; D might be TRBD2 (6 bases). V was shortened by 3 bases and J by 2 bases, with 12 bases between the two germline ends. Per germline, CDR1 SGHKS and CDR2 YYEKEE (reference sequence). The CDR3 totals 14 residues. The CDR3 loop reads CASSWGTRAYEQYF. CDR3 nucleotide sequence: TGTGCCAGCAGCTGGGGGACTCGAGCCTACGAGCAGTACTTC.

The chain couples TRBV5-6 to TRBJ2-3, with TRBD2 matching over 11 bases. Germline V CDR1 and CDR2: SGHDT, YYEEEE. The V gene end was trimmed by 1 base and the J gene end by 2 bases; junction bases not matched to a gene: 6. The CDR3 extends over 17 amino acids. This chain's CDR3 is CASSLRGTSGSTDTQYF. The CDR3 DNA follows: TGTGCCAGCAGCTTGAGGGGGACTAGCGGTTCCACAGATACGCAGTATTTT. Full variable domain (remainder filled in from reference TRBV5-6 and TRBJ2-3): DAGVTQSPTHLIKTRGQQVTLRCSPKSGHDTVSWYQQALGQGPQFIFQYYEEEERQRGNFPDRFSGHQFPNYSSELNVNALLLGDSALYLCASSLRGTSGSTDTQYFGPGTRLTVL.

V usage is TRBV3-1 (or the pseudogene TRBV3-2) and J usage is TRBJ1-5, with TRBD1 matching over 7 bases. The V gene end was trimmed by 1 base and the J gene end by 7 bases; junction bases not matched to a gene: 4. Per the germline V gene, CDR1 is LGHDT and CDR2 is YNNKEL (reference sequence). The CDR3 runs to 14 residues. CDR3 residues: CASSQGQGGQPQHF. The CDR3 bases are TGTGCCAGCAGCCAAGGACAGGGCGGACAGCCCCAGCATTTT.

This sequence joins TRBV21-1 and TRBJ1-2; the table's TRBD1 call for D was not verified on the DNA. TRBV21-1 is designated a pseudogene. The CDR3 is 14 residues long. The CDR3 DNA sequence: TGTGCCAGCAGCAAAGGGACAGCTAACTATGGCTACACCTTC. Translating it yields CASSKGTANYGYTF.

The J gene is TRBJ1-1, the V gene TRBV5-1; no definite D call. Germline assignment: CDR1 SGHRS and CDR2 YFSETQ. Trimming took off 1 base at V and 6 bases at J, with 10 bases between the two ends. This CDR3 is built from 13 residues. The CDR3: CASSLSGSAEAFF. In DNA, the CDR3 is TGCGCCAGCAGCTTGTCGGGGAGCGCTGAAGCTTTCTTT.

The V call is TRBV4-1, the J call TRBJ2-5, with 10 bases aligning to TRBD2. This CDR3 is 16 amino acids long. The germline V gene encodes CDR1 MGHRA and CDR2 YSYEKL. The trim removed 1 base at V and 6 bases at J, leaving 8 bases unmatched. CDR3 residues: CASSQGLAGASKTQYF. The CDR3 DNA sequence: TGCGCCAGCAGCCAAGGGCTAGCGGGGGCCTCCAAGACCCAGTACTTC.

As for this clone: Sequence at one end of the junction differs from germline and may be a read error. The chain uses TRBV4-1 and TRBJ1-2, with D perhaps TRBD1 (5 bases). CDR1 and CDR2 from the germline V gene are MGHRA and YSYEKL. The CDR3 consists of 14 residues. CDR3 in amino acids: CVSSQPRTGGDYTF. DNA of the CDR3: TGCGTCAGCAGCCAACCCCGGACGGGGGGAGACTACACCTTC.

The chain recombines TRBV12-5 with TRBJ1-1; D is uncertain. With 6 bases removed from V and 8 bases from J, the gap between germline ends came to 10 bases. Per germline, CDR1 LGHNT and CDR2 FRNRAP. The CDR3 consists of 11 residues. CDR3 residues: CASGAWSEAFF. The CDR3, as DNA: TGTGCTAGTGGGGCCTGGTCCGAAGCTTTCTTT. Full variable domain (remainder filled in from reference TRBV12-5 and TRBJ1-1): DARVTQTPRHKVTEMGQEVTMRCQPILGHNTVFWYRQTMMQGLELLAYFRNRAPLDDSGMPKDRFSAEMPDATLATLKIQPSEPRDSAVYFCASGAWSEAFFGQGTRLTVV.

For the CDR3, the DNA is TGTGCCAGCAGCACGGGGGGAAAACTGTTTTTT. As protein: CASSTGGKLFF. This chain uses TRBV6-2 or TRBV6-3 with TRBJ1-4, with D possibly TRBD1 on 5 matching bases. V shed 6 bases and J shed 10 bases, with 9 bases lying between them. Germline V gene sequence: CDR1 MNHEY, CDR2 SVGEGT. This CDR3 region has 11 residues.

This clone was recorded only once. The genes are TRBV6-5 and TRBJ2-7; 9 bases map to TRBD2. Germline-derived CDR1 and CDR2 are MNHEY and SVGAGI. After removal of 6 bases from V and 7 bases from J, the junction contained 10 bases not matched to a gene. The length of the CDR3 is 14 residues. This CDR3 reads CASRPVGGGDEQYV. CDR3 DNA: TGTGCCAGCAGGCCAGTGGGCGGGGGGGATGAGCAGTACGTC.

The V and J genes are TRBV6-5 and TRBJ1-2; 9 bases are a match to TRBD1. The CDR3 spans 16 residues. V lost 2 bases and J lost 6; bases outside the gene matches: 10. Germline values: CDR1 MNHEY, CDR2 SVGAGI. The CDR3 loop reads CASSYPGQGIRDGYTF. Written as DNA, the CDR3 is TGTGCCAGCAGTTACCCCGGACAGGGGATTAGGGATGGCTACACCTTC.

CDR3 sequence: CASSLGAGNTEAFF. The CDR3 nucleotides read TGTGCCAGCAGCTTAGGTGCAGGGAACACTGAAGCTTTCTTT. V is TRBV7-2 and J is TRBJ1-1; D gene uncertain. V dropped 1 base and J dropped 1 base, with 7 bases sitting between them. The CDR3 spans 14 residues. Germline CDR1 reads SGHTA; CDR2 reads FQGNSA.

This clone has a single count. This chain connects TRBV18 to TRBJ2-7; 7 bases match TRBD1. V shed 4 bases and J 2 bases; nucleotides not matched to a gene: 2. The CDR3 covers 13 residues. The germline V gene has CDR1 KGHSH and CDR2 LQKENI. CDR3 bases: TGTGCCAGCTCACGGGACAGTACCTACGAGCAGTACGTC. Its protein is CASSRDSTYEQYV.

CDR3 amino acids: CASRDRGTTNEKLFF. CDR3 DNA: TGTGCCAGCAGGGACAGGGGTACAACTAATGAAAAACTGTTTTTT. The V call is TRBV2, the J call TRBJ1-4, with 9 bases fitting TRBD1. The germline V gene encodes CDR1 SNHLY and CDR2 FYNNEI. This CDR3 comprises 15 residues. The J segment lost 0 bases and the V segment lost 6 bases, leaving 2 bases of the junction unmatched.

The V gene is TRBV2, the J gene TRBJ1-2; 7 bases map to TRBD1. After removal of 2 bases from V and 4 bases from J, the junction contained 4 bases not matched to a gene. The CDR3 sequence is 14 residues long. The germline V gene has CDR1 SNHLY and CDR2 FYNNEI. The CDR3 protein is CASSEREGAYGYTF. The CDR3, as DNA: TGTGCCAGCAGTGAAAGAGAGGGGGCCTATGGCTACACCTTC.

This chain uses TRBV29-1 with TRBJ2-7; TRBD1 aligns across 8 bases. This CDR3 is built from 13 residues. Germline CDR1 SQVTM, CDR2 ANQGSEA. Trimming cost V 6 bases and J 4 bases; bases outside gene matches: 8. This CDR3 reads CSVERTGGYEQYF. The DNA of the CDR3 is TGCAGCGTCGAGAGAACAGGGGGATACGAGCAGTACTTC.

The chain joins TRBV10-1 to TRBJ2-3; D unclear. Germline values: CDR1 WNHNN, CDR2 SYGVQD (reference sequence). Trimming left V 3 bases short and J 1 base short, with 14 bases between. CDR3 size: 16 residues. In nucleotides, the CDR3 is TGCGCCAGCAGTGACCCCCGAGTTTTTGGCACAGATACGCAGTATTTT. It codes for CASSDPRVFGTDTQYF.

V usage is TRBV5-4 and J usage is TRBJ2-2; perhaps TRBD1 as D (6 bases). The CDR3 totals 16 residues. Germline V CDR1 and CDR2: SGHNT, YYREEE (reference sequence). V gave up 1 base and J gave up 1 base, with 11 bases separating them. As DNA, the CDR3 is TGTGCCAGCAGCTTGCCGGGGACACTGAACACCGGGGAGCTGTTTTTT. It yields the protein CASSLPGTLNTGELFF.

The chain combines TRBV2 with TRBJ1-4; TRBD1 matches 11 bases. J lost 6 bases, V lost 6 bases, and 9 bases had no gene match. CDR1 is SNHLY and CDR2 is FYNNEI in the germline V gene. This CDR3 is built from 16 residues. CDR3 protein: CASRLGQGALHEKLFF. For the CDR3, the DNA is TGTGCCAGCAGACTAGGACAGGGGGCCCTTCATGAAAAACTGTTTTTT.

The genes are TRBV24-1 and TRBJ2-3; 7 nucleotides align to TRBD1. Germline V gene data show CDR1 as KGHDR and CDR2 as SFDVKD. J gave up 4 bases and V 3 bases, and 18 bases lay outside the gene matches. The CDR3 loop spans 19 amino acids. The CDR3 is CATSDVVSSDRVGADTQYF. CDR3 sequence (DNA): TGTGCCACCAGTGATGTTGTCTCCTCTGACAGGGTCGGGGCAGATACGCAGTATTTT.

The V gene is TRBV4-1, the J gene TRBJ2-1; possible D gene TRBD2, 6 bases. CDR1 is MGHRA and CDR2 is YSYEKL in the germline V gene. V lost 0 bases to trimming and J lost 3 bases, with 9 bases between them. This CDR3 comprises 15 residues. DNA of the CDR3: TGCGCCAGCAGCCAAGATACGCGGGGCTACAATGAGCAGTTCTTC. Its translation is CASSQDTRGYNEQFF.

The chain joins TRBV19 to TRBJ1-2; D is uncertain. V lost 10 bases, J lost 2 bases, and 11 bases lay in between. The CDR3 is made up of 12 amino acids. CDR1 is LNHDA and CDR2 is SQIVND in the germline V gene (reference sequence). The CDR3 DNA reads as TGTGCCACCTCGACTGCGAACTATGGCTACACCTTC. This gives the protein CATSTANYGYTF.

The chain joins TRBV6-1 to TRBJ2-7, with TRBD2 as a possible D gene (5 bases). Germline values: CDR1 MNHNS, CDR2 SASEGT. The CDR3 length is 15 residues. Trimming pared 2 bases from V and 5 bases from J, leaving 16 bases between. Here the CDR3 reads CASSEPGSIFNEQYV. The CDR3 region has the DNA TGTGCCAGCAGTGAACCGGGATCTATCTTTAACGAGCAGTACGTC.